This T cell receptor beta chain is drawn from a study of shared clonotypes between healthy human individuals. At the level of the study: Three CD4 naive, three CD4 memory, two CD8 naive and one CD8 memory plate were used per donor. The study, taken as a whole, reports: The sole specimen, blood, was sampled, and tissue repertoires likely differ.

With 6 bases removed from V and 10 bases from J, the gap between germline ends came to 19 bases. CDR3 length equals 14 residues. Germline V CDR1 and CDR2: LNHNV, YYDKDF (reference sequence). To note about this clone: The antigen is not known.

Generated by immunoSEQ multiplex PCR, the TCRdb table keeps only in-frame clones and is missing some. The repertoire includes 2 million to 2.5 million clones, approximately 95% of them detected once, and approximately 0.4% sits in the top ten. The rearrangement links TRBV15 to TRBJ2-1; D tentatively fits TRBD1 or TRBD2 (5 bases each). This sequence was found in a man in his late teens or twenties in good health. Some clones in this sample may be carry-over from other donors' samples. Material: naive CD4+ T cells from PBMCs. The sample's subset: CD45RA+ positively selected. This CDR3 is CATRGSGRPTEQFF. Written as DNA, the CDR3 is TGTGCCACCAGGGGATCGGGGCGCCCGACCGAGCAGTTCTTC.